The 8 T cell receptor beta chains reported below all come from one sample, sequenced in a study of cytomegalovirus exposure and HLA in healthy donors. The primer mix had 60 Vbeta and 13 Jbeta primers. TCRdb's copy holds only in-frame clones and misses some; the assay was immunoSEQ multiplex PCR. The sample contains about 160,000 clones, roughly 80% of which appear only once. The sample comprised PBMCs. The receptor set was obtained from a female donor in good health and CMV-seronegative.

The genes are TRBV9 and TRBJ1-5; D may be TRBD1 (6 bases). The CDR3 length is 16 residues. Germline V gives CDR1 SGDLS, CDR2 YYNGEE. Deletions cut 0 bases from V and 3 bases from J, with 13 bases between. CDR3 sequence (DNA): TGTGCCAGCAGCGTAGAGGCAGGGGTGGCCAATCAGCCCCAGCATTTT. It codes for CASSVEAGVANQPQHF. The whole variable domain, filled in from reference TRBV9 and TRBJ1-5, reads DSGVTQTPKHLITATGQRVTLRCSPRSGDLSVYWYQQSLDQGLQFLIQYYNGEERAKGNILERFSAQQFPDLHSELNLSSLELGDSALYFCASSVEAGVANQPQHFGDGTRLSIL.

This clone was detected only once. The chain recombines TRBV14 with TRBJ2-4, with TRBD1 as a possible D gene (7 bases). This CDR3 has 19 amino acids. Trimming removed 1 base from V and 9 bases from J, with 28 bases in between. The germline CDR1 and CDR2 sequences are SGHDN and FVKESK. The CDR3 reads CASSQVPSGKTGTEGIQYF. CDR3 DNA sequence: TGTGCCAGCAGCCAAGTTCCTTCGGGAAAGACAGGGACGGAGGGCATTCAGTACTTC.

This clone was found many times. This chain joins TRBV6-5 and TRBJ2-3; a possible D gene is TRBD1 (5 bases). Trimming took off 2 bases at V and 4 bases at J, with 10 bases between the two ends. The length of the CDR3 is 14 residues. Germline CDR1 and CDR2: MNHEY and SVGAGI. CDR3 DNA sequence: TGTGCCAGCAGTTACGGGGCAGGGTCAGATACGCAGTATTTT. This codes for CASSYGAGSDTQYF.

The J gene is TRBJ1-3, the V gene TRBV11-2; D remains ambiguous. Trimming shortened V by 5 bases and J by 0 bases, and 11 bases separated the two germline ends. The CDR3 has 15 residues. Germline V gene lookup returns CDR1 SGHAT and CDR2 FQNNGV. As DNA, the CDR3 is TGTGCCAGCAGCGCCTTAAGAGCCTCTGGAAACACCATATATTTT. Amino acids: CASSALRASGNTIYF.

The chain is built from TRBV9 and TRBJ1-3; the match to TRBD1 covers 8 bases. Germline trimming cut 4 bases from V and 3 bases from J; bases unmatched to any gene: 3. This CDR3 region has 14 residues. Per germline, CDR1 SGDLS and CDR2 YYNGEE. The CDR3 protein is CASSPGGLGNTIYF. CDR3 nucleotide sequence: TGTGCCAGCAGCCCAGGGGGCCTTGGAAACACCATATATTTT.

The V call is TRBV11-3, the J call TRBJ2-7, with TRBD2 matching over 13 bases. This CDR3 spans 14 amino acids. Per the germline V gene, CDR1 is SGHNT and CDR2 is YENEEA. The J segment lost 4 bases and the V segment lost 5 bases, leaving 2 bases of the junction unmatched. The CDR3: CASSRGLAGYEQYF. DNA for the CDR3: TGTGCCAGCAGCCGGGGACTAGCGGGGTACGAGCAGTACTTC.

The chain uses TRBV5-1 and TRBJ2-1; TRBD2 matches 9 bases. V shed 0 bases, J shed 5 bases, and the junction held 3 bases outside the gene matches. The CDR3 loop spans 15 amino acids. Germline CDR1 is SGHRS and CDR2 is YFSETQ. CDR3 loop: CASSLGLADNNEQFF. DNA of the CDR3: TGCGCCAGCAGCTTGGGACTAGCGGACAACAATGAGCAGTTCTTC.

The CDR3 reads CASNGDNQPQHF. CDR3 sequence (DNA): TGTGCCAGCAATGGAGACAATCAGCCCCAGCATTTT. V gene TRBV28 combines with J gene TRBJ1-5; D not certain. Germline-derived CDR1 and CDR2 are MDHEN and SYDVKM. The CDR3 has 12 amino acids. Trimming took off 7 bases at V and 3 bases at J, with 7 bases between the two ends. Combining the CDR3 with reference TRBV28 and TRBJ1-5 gives the whole variable domain DVKVTQSSRYLVKRTGEKVFLECVQDMDHENMFWYRQDPGLGLRLIYFSYDVKMKEKGDIPEGYSVSREKKERFSLILESASTNQTSMYLCASNGDNQPQHFGDGTRLSIL.